The 29 T cell receptor beta chains below come from one sample, sequenced in a study of T cell responses to AZD1222 COVID-19 vaccine. Assay used: immunoSEQ multiplex PCR; TCRdb lists only in-frame clones, some missing. This sample yields over 130,000 clones, of which roughly 90% are seen a single time; more than 3% belongs to the top ten. This specimen was peripheral blood, taken 28 days after the second AZD1222 dose. These receptors were obtained from an adult who received the AZD1222 COVID-19 vaccine.

This clone came up a few times. The V and J genes are TRBV5-1 and TRBJ1-6, with 9 bases that match TRBD1. V lost 4 bases, J lost 14 bases, and 16 bases stayed unmatched. The CDR3 runs 16 residues. From germline, CDR1 is SGHRS and CDR2 YFSETQ. This CDR3 is CASSAGTGTGTVTLHF. The CDR3 region has the DNA TGCGCCAGCAGCGCTGGTACCGGGACAGGGACTGTAACCCTCCACTTT. The entire variable domain, with the rest obtained from reference TRBV5-1 and TRBJ1-6, is as follows: KAGVTQTPRYLIKTRGQQVTLSCSPISGHRSVSWYQQTPGQGLQFLFEYFSETQRNKGNFPGRFSGRQFSNSRSEMNVSTLELGDSALYLCASSAGTGTGTVTLHFGNGTRLTVT.

This chain joins TRBV7-9 and TRBJ2-3, with TRBD2 as a possible D gene (5 bases). V gave up 4 bases and J gave up 0 bases, with 14 bases separating them. Germline V lookup: CDR1 SEHNR, CDR2 FQNEAQ (reference sequence). This CDR3 is 16 amino acids long. The CDR3 nucleotides read TGTGCCAGCAGCTCAGATAGGGCTAGCAGCACAGATACGCAGTATTTT. As protein: CASSSDRASSTDTQYF.

This clone occurred a few times. This rearrangement joins TRBV5-1 to TRBJ2-7, with D possibly matching TRBD1 (5 bases). The CDR3 length is 14 residues. Per the germline V gene, CDR1 is SGHRS and CDR2 is YFSETQ. Trimming pared 0 bases from V and 2 bases from J, leaving 9 bases between. The CDR3 bases are TGCGCCAGCAGCTTGGGGACACCACCCTACGAGCAGTACTTC. Protein: CASSLGTPPYEQYF.

V usage is TRBV5-6 and J usage is TRBJ2-7; 13 bases match TRBD2. Trimming took 3 bases from V and 4 from J; bases not matched to a gene: 1. Looked up from germline, CDR1 is SGHDT and CDR2 is YYEEEE. This CDR3 is built from 14 residues. DNA of the CDR3: TGTGCCAGCAGCTGGGGACTAGCGGGGTACGAGCAGTACTTC. This translates into CASSWGLAGYEQYF.

The chain uses TRBV6-4 and TRBJ2-3; D is unclear. The V end was cut by 6 bases, the J end by 4 bases, with 20 bases between. From germline, CDR1 is MRHNA and CDR2 SNTAGT. The CDR3 spans 16 residues. The CDR3 loop reads CASSPLTGAASDTQYF. The CDR3 DNA is TGTGCCAGCAGCCCCCTAACCGGCGCGGCCTCAGATACGCAGTATTTT.

V usage is TRBV5-6 and J usage is TRBJ2-1, with 9 bases identical to TRBD2. The CDR3 is 16 residues long. Germline V CDR1 and CDR2: SGHDT, YYEEEE. V shed 6 bases, J shed 4 bases, and the junction held 11 bases outside the gene matches. CDR3 nucleotide sequence: TGTGCCAGCACCGAGAACCGGCGGGAGGGGTACAATGAGCAGTTCTTC. As protein: CASTENRREGYNEQFF.

The rearrangement joins TRBV19 to TRBJ1-1; D ambiguous. Trimming left V 3 bases short and J 1 base short, with 6 bases between. The CDR3 covers 13 residues. Germline V lookup: CDR1 LNHDA, CDR2 SQIVND (reference sequence). The CDR3 protein is CASSIAKNTEAFF. The CDR3 DNA reads TGTGCCAGTAGTATCGCCAAGAACACTGAAGCTTTCTTT.

This clone occurred once. The rearrangement uses TRBV9 and TRBJ2-2, with 9 bases identical to TRBD2. The CDR3 has 14 amino acids. Germline CDR1 SGDLS, CDR2 YYNGEE. Germline trimming cut 3 bases from V and 4 bases from J; bases unmatched to any gene: 1. CDR3 DNA sequence: TGTGCCAGCAGCGGACTAGCGGCCACCGGGGAGCTGTTTTTT. Protein: CASSGLAATGELFF.

The rearrangement uses TRBV12-3 or TRBV12-4 and TRBJ1-1; 7 bases line up with TRBD1. The length of the CDR3 is 13 residues. V gave up 3 bases and J gave up 4 bases; unmatched junction bases: 2. The CDR3 sequence is CASSFAGGTEAFF. The DNA of the CDR3 is TGTGCCAGCAGTTTTGCAGGGGGCACTGAAGCTTTCTTT.

This rearrangement joins TRBV5-4 to TRBJ1-1; unclear D gene. The CDR3 sequence is 13 residues long. Germline V gene data show CDR1 as SGHNT and CDR2 as YYREEE (reference sequence). V was cut by 4 bases and J by 0 bases, with 7 bases left in between. The CDR3 coding sequence is TGTGCCAGCAGCCCCCTTCTGAACACTGAAGCTTTCTTT. As protein: CASSPLLNTEAFF.

This CDR3 is CASSSSLAGDTQYF. CDR3 nucleotide sequence: TGTGCCAGCAGCTCCTCTCTAGCGGGGGATACGCAGTATTTT. The genes are TRBV5-4 and TRBJ2-3, with 9 nucleotides matching TRBD2. In germline, CDR1 is SGHNT, CDR2 YYREEE (reference sequence). The CDR3 totals 14 residues. V lost 3 bases, J lost 6 bases, and 5 bases stayed unmatched.

The rearrangement links TRBV29-1 to TRBJ2-3; tentatively, D is TRBD2 (6 bases). The V end lost 6 bases, the J end lost 4 bases, and 20 bases lay between the germline ends. Germline V CDR1 and CDR2: SQVTM, ANQGSEA. The CDR3 has 15 residues. CDR3 residues: CSVLTIGSTADTQYF. The CDR3 DNA reads TGCAGCGTCTTGACAATCGGGAGTACTGCAGATACGCAGTATTTT.

The rearrangement uses TRBV27 and TRBJ2-5, with a tentative D call TRBD2 (8 bases). V lost 1 base and J 4 bases, leaving 16 bases between the germline ends. CDR3 length: 16 residues. Per germline, CDR1 MNHEY and CDR2 SMNVEV (reference sequence). This CDR3 reads CASSLYRGLVGETQYF. CDR3 sequence (DNA): TGTGCCAGCAGTTTATACAGGGGACTAGTAGGAGAGACCCAGTACTTC.

V and J are TRBV9 and TRBJ2-3, with TRBD1 identical over 9 bases. Losses at the gene ends were 0 bases for V and 0 bases for J; bases not matched to a gene: 14. The germline gives CDR1 SGDLS, CDR2 YYNGEE. CDR3 length: 20 residues. CDR3 residues: CASSVERGRLGTGSTDTQYF. In DNA form, the CDR3 reads TGTGCCAGCAGCGTAGAGAGGGGGAGACTGGGGACAGGGAGCACAGATACGCAGTATTTT.

Comments on this clone: The junction differs from germline at one of its ends, possibly a read error. This rearrangement joins TRBV12-3 or TRBV12-4 to TRBJ2-5; 8 bases align to TRBD1. The CDR3 runs 11 residues. CDR3 coding DNA: TGTGCCAGCAGTCTCGGACAGGGAAGGAACTTC. Translating gives CASSLGQGRNF.

The J gene is TRBJ2-1, the V gene TRBV7-2; TRBD2 might be the D (6 bases). This CDR3 spans 15 amino acids. Germline V gives CDR1 SGHTA, CDR2 FQGNSA. V was shortened by 1 base and J by 3 bases, with 10 bases between the two germline ends. CDR3 sequence reads: CASSLGFGSYNEQFF. CDR3 nucleotide sequence: TGTGCCAGCAGCTTAGGATTCGGGAGCTACAATGAGCAGTTCTTC.

The J gene is TRBJ2-1, the V gene TRBV27; D not resolved. This CDR3 has 14 amino acids. Deletions cut 1 base from V and 7 bases from J, with 11 bases between. The V gene's germline CDR1 is MNHEY and CDR2 SMNVEV (reference sequence). The CDR3 sequence: CASSLYVQRNEQFF. DNA for the CDR3: TGTGCCAGCAGTTTATACGTACAGAGGAATGAGCAGTTCTTC.

The V and J genes are TRBV3-1 (or the pseudogene TRBV3-2) and TRBJ2-7, with TRBD2 as a possible D gene (6 bases). Germline lookup yields CDR1 LGHDT and CDR2 YNNKEL (reference sequence). Trimming cost V 3 bases and J 2 bases, with 11 bases left between them. The length of the CDR3 is 14 residues. CDR3 loop: CASSQGGATYEQYF. The CDR3 nucleotides are TGTGCCAGCAGCCAGGGCGGGGCAACCTACGAGCAGTACTTC.

The J gene is TRBJ2-1, the V gene TRBV5-1; 11 nucleotides agree with TRBD2. CDR1 SGHRS and CDR2 YFSETQ come from the germline V gene. This CDR3 has 16 residues. The ends lost 7 bases at V and 2 bases at J; junction bases unmatched: 8. The DNA of the CDR3 is TGCGCCAGCGGATCGATAGCGGGAGGGGCCTACAATGAGCAGTTCTTC. It translates to CASGSIAGGAYNEQFF.

The gene calls are TRBV7-8 and TRBJ1-5, with 8 positions matching TRBD1. With V trimmed by 7 bases and J by 0 bases, 5 bases remained unmatched. Germline V gene lookup returns CDR1 SGHVS and CDR2 FQNEAQ. The length of the CDR3 is 15 residues. The CDR3 protein is CASTSGGSSNQPQHF. The CDR3, as DNA: TGTGCCAGCACTTCAGGGGGCAGTAGCAATCAGCCCCAGCATTTT.

The sample holds a few counts of this clone. As DNA, the CDR3 is TGTGCCAGCAGCCAAGATCTTGGGGGTTTACCTCGTGGCTACACCTTC. This translates into CASSQDLGGLPRGYTF. V usage is TRBV3-1 (or the pseudogene TRBV3-2) and J usage is TRBJ1-2; D possibly corresponds to TRBD1 (5 bases). Germline V lookup: CDR1 LGHDT, CDR2 YNNKEL (reference sequence). V was trimmed by 0 bases and J by 7 bases, leaving 18 bases between them. The CDR3 runs 16 residues.

V gene TRBV7-2 combines with J gene TRBJ2-3; no reliable D call. CDR3 length equals 14 residues. Germline V gives CDR1 SGHTA, CDR2 FQGNSA. V dropped 2 bases and J dropped 6 bases, with 12 bases sitting between them. The CDR3 loop reads CASSLRKLADTQYF. CDR3 bases: TGTGCCAGCAGCTTACGAAAACTGGCGGATACGCAGTATTTT. Full variable domain (remainder filled in from reference TRBV7-2 and TRBJ2-3): GAGVSQSPSNKVTEKGKDVELRCDPISGHTALYWYRQSLGQGLEFLIYFQGNSAPDKSGLPSDRFSAERTGGSVSTLTIQRTQQEDSAVYLCASSLRKLADTQYFGPGTRLTVL.

The J gene is TRBJ1-2, the V gene TRBV7-8; no definite D call. The CDR3 consists of 14 residues. The V gene's germline CDR1 is SGHVS and CDR2 FQNEAQ. The V gene lost 5 bases and the J gene lost 0 bases, with 10 bases spanning the gap. The CDR3 DNA reads as TGTGCCAGCAGCCTATCCCAGACTAACTATGGCTACACCTTC. It codes for CASSLSQTNYGYTF.

The chain recombines TRBV25-1 with TRBJ1-2; no clear D gene. Trimming left V 3 bases short and J 2 bases short, with 7 bases between. The CDR3 covers 13 residues. CDR1 is MGHDK and CDR2 is SYGVNS in the germline V gene. The CDR3 spells CASSEGGNYGYTF. The CDR3 coding sequence is TGTGCCAGCAGTGAGGGAGGGAACTATGGCTACACCTTC.

This rearrangement joins TRBV3-1 (or the pseudogene TRBV3-2) to TRBJ2-7; no definite D call. The CDR3 has 13 residues. The germline V and J ends were trimmed by 1 base and 12 bases, with 16 bases remaining between them. Germline lookup yields CDR1 LGHDT and CDR2 YNNKEL (reference sequence). The chain's CDR3 is CASSQGGTPGLYF. In DNA, the CDR3 is TGTGCCAGCAGCCAAGGTGGAACCCCCGGTCTGTACTTC.

This sequence joins TRBV7-9 and TRBJ2-7; the match to TRBD1 covers 10 bases. CDR1 is SEHNR, CDR2 FQNEAQ, per germline (reference sequence). Trimming cost V 5 bases and J 5 bases; bases outside gene matches: 9. The CDR3 runs to 15 residues. CDR3: CASSPADRGENEQYF. The CDR3 DNA reads TGTGCCAGCAGCCCAGCGGACAGGGGGGAAAACGAGCAGTACTTC.

The chain recombines TRBV7-9 with TRBJ2-5; no clear D. Germline CDR1 and CDR2: SEHNR and FQNEAQ (reference sequence). This CDR3 contains 14 residues. The ends were cut back, 3 bases at V and 0 bases at J, with 8 bases in the middle. The CDR3 DNA follows: TGTGCCAGCAGCTTGGGAATGTACCAAGAGACCCAGTACTTC. As protein: CASSLGMYQETQYF.

This clone is a singleton in its sample. V usage is TRBV27 and J usage is TRBJ1-2; D unresolved. The CDR3 covers 15 residues. V was shortened by 8 bases and J by 2 bases, with 18 bases between the two germline ends. Germline assignment: CDR1 MNHEY and CDR2 SMNVEV (reference sequence). The CDR3 DNA sequence: TGTGCCAGCGGCAATTGGGGTAGTTTGAACTATGGCTACACCTTC. Its protein product is CASGNWGSLNYGYTF.

The chain combines TRBV11-3 with TRBJ2-3, with 10 positions matching TRBD2. CDR3 length: 16 amino acids. The germline V gene has CDR1 SGHNT and CDR2 YENEEA. Losses at the gene ends were 3 bases for V and 0 bases for J; bases not matched to a gene: 3. The chain's CDR3 is CASSLASGSSTDTQYF. In DNA, the CDR3 is TGTGCCAGCAGCTTGGCTAGCGGGAGCAGCACAGATACGCAGTATTTT.